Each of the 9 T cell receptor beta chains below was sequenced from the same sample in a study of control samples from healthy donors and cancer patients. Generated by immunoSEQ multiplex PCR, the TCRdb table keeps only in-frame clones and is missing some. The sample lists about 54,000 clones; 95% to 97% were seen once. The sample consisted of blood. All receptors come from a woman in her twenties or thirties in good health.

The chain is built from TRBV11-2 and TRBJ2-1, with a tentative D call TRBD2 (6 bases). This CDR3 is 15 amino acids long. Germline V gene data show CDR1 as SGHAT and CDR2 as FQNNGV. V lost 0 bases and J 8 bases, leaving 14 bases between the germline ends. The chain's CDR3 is CASSLDWREGHEQFF. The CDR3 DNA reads TGTGCCAGCAGCTTAGATTGGCGGGAAGGGCATGAGCAGTTCTTC. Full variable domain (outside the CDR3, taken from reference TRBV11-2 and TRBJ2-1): EAGVAQSPRYKIIEKRQSVAFWCNPISGHATLYWYQQILGQGPKLLIQFQNNGVVDDSQLPKDRFSAERLKGVDSTLKIQPAKLEDSAVYLCASSLDWREGHEQFFGPGTRLTVL.

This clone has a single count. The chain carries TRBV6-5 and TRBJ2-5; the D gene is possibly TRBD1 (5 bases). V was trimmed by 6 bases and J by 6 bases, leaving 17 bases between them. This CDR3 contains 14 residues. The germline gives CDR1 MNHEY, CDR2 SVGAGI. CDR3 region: CASSISQGSKTQYF. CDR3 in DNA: TGTGCCAGCAGCATTAGCCAGGGATCGAAGACCCAGTACTTC.

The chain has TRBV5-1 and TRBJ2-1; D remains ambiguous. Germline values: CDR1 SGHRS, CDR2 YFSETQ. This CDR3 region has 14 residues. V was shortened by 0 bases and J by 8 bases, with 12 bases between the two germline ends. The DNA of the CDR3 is TGCGCCAGCAGCTTGGGACGCTTGTGGGATGAGCAGTTCTTC. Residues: CASSLGRLWDEQFF.

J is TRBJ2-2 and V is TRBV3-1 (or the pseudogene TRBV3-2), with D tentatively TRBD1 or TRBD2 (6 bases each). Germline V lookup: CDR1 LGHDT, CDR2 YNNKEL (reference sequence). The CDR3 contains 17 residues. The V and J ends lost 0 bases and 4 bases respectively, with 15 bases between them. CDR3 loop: CASSQESGGGTTGELFF. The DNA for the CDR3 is TGTGCCAGCAGCCAAGAGTCCGGAGGGGGGACCACCGGGGAGCTGTTTTTT.

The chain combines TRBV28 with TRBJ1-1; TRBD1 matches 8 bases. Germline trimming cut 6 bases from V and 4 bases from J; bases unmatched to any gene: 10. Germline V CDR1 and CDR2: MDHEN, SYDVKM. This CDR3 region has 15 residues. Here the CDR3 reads CASSLTLTGGTEAFF. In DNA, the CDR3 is TGTGCCAGCAGCCTAACCCTTACAGGGGGCACTGAAGCTTTCTTT.

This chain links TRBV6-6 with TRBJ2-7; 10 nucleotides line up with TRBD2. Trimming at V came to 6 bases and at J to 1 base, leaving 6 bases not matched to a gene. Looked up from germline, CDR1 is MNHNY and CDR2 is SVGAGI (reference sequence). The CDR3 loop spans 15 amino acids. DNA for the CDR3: TGTGCCAGCAGACAGCGGACTAGCGGATCCTACGAGCAGTACTTC. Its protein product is CASRQRTSGSYEQYF.

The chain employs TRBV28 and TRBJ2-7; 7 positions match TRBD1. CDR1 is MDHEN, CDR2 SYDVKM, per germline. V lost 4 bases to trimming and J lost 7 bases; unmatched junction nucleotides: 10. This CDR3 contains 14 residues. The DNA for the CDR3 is TGTGCCAGCAGTTCCCCGGGACAGATTTGGGAGCAGTACTTC. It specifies CASSSPGQIWEQYF.

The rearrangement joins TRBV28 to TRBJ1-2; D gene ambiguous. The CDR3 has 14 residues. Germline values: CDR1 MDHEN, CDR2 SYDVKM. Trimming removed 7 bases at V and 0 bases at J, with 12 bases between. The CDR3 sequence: CASISPETNYGYTF. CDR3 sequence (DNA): TGTGCCAGCATCAGTCCAGAAACTAACTATGGCTACACCTTC.

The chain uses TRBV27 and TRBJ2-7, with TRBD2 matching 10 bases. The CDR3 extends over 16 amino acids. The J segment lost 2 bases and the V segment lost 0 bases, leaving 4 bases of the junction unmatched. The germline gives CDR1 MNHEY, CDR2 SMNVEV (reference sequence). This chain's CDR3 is CASSLSPSGSPYEQYF. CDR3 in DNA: TGTGCCAGCAGTTTATCGCCTAGCGGGAGCCCCTACGAGCAGTACTTC.